What follows are 30 T cell receptor beta chains derived from one specimen sequenced in a study of blood T cell repertoires in COVID-19. Clones were sequenced by immunoSEQ multiplex PCR, and TCRdb holds only the in-frame ones, with some missing. The sample contains about 430,000 clones, 70% to 90% of which appear only once. Sample: PBMCs or T cells enriched from blood (not recorded which). Receptor source: a woman between 18 and 30 years old who had been exposed to COVID-19.

This rearrangement joins TRBV11-2 to TRBJ2-7; TRBD2 agrees at 7 bases. This CDR3 is 17 amino acids long. Per the germline V gene, CDR1 is SGHAT and CDR2 is FQNNGV. Trimming removed 3 bases from V and 3 bases from J; junction bases left unmatched: 14. The CDR3 sequence: CASSFPAPGGSGYEQYF. CDR3 in DNA: TGTGCCAGCAGCTTCCCCGCCCCGGGCGGGAGTGGCTACGAGCAGTACTTC. The entire variable domain, with the rest obtained from reference TRBV11-2 and TRBJ2-7, is as follows: EAGVAQSPRYKIIEKRQSVAFWCNPISGHATLYWYQQILGQGPKLLIQFQNNGVVDDSQLPKDRFSAERLKGVDSTLKIQPAKLEDSAVYLCASSFPAPGGSGYEQYFGPGTRLTVT.

This CDR3 is CASSLSPGQGGNTEAFF. Here the CDR3 DNA reads TGTGCCAGCAGTTTATCGCCGGGACAGGGTGGGAACACTGAAGCTTTCTTT. This rearrangement joins TRBV27 to TRBJ1-1, with 9 bases fitting TRBD1. Losses at the gene ends were 0 bases for V and 1 base for J; bases not matched to a gene: 6. The germline CDR1 and CDR2 sequences are MNHEY and SMNVEV (reference sequence). The CDR3 totals 17 residues.

The rearrangement links TRBV25-1 to TRBJ1-5; 12 bases are shared with TRBD1. The CDR3 extends over 17 amino acids. The germline V gene encodes CDR1 MGHDK and CDR2 SYGVNS. J gave up 1 base and V 3 bases, and 4 bases lay outside the gene matches. The CDR3 sequence is CASSESGTGGSNQPQHF. The CDR3 nucleotides read TGTGCCAGCAGTGAGTCCGGGACAGGGGGCAGCAATCAGCCCCAGCATTTT.

The V call is TRBV6-6, the J call TRBJ2-5; D not certain. Trimming cost V 6 bases and J 3 bases, with 8 bases left between them. The length of the CDR3 is 12 residues. Germline V CDR1 and CDR2: MNHNY, SVGAGI (reference sequence). CDR3 region: CASRLAEETQYF. In DNA form, the CDR3 reads TGTGCCAGCAGATTGGCGGAAGAGACCCAGTACTTC.

The gene calls are TRBV7-9 and TRBJ1-5; D uncertain. V dropped 4 bases and J dropped 0 bases, with 16 bases sitting between them. This CDR3 has 17 residues. CDR1 and CDR2 (germline): SEHNR, FQNEAQ (reference sequence). Here the CDR3 reads CASSSGYILISNQPQHF. CDR3 nucleotide sequence: TGTGCCAGCAGCTCAGGATATATATTAATTAGCAATCAGCCCCAGCATTTT. The variable domain in full, completed from reference TRBV7-9 and TRBJ1-5, reads DTGVSQNPRHKITKRGQNVTFRCDPISEHNRLYWYRQTLGQGPEFLTYFQNEAQLEKSRLLSDRFSAERPKGSFSTLEIQRTEQGDSAMYLCASSSGYILISNQPQHFGDGTRLSIL.

This clone came up once. The J gene is TRBJ1-2, the V gene TRBV7-8, with D tentatively TRBD1 (5 bases). V lost 5 bases and J 2 bases, leaving 12 bases between the germline ends. CDR1 SGHVS and CDR2 FQNEAQ come from the germline V gene. The CDR3 has 14 amino acids. CDR3 sequence reads: CASSPKTVNYGYTF. The DNA of the CDR3 is TGTGCCAGCAGCCCGAAGACAGTCAACTATGGCTACACCTTC.

The J gene is TRBJ2-7, the V gene TRBV5-1; 8 bases align to TRBD1. The J segment lost 1 base and the V segment lost 4 bases, leaving 7 bases of the junction unmatched. The germline CDR1 and CDR2 sequences are SGHRS and YFSETQ. The CDR3 sequence is 15 residues long. The CDR3 spells CASSRTRTGSYEQYF. The CDR3 nucleotides read TGCGCCAGCAGCAGGACAAGGACAGGGTCCTACGAGCAGTACTTC.

This sequence joins TRBV6-1 and TRBJ2-2; D remains ambiguous. The CDR3 is 18 residues long. The V end was cut by 1 base, the J end by 0 bases, with 15 bases between. Germline-derived CDR1 and CDR2 are MNHNS and SASEGT. The CDR3 here is CASSEVNSPTPNTGELFF. CDR3 sequence (DNA): TGTGCCAGCAGTGAAGTAAACAGCCCTACGCCGAACACCGGGGAGCTGTTTTTT.

The chain combines TRBV12-3 or TRBV12-4 with TRBJ2-1, with TRBD2 as a possible D gene (6 bases). The CDR3 length is 13 residues. The V end lost 5 bases, the J end lost 10 bases, and 15 bases lay between the germline ends. The CDR3 region is CASSSRLAGEQFF. CDR3 coding DNA: TGTGCCAGCAGTAGCCGACTGGCGGGGGAGCAGTTCTTC.

This clone was seen once. The V gene is TRBV29-1, the J gene TRBJ1-1, with no clear D. The germline CDR1 and CDR2 sequences are SQVTM and ANQGSEA. Trimming cost V 5 bases and J 0 bases, with 7 bases left between them. The CDR3 length is 12 residues. CDR3 loop: CSVIGVNTEAFF. The DNA of the CDR3 is TGCAGCGTTATCGGGGTGAACACTGAAGCTTTCTTT.

Here the CDR3 DNA reads TGTGCCAGCAGCCGACAGCGGACTAGCGGTTACAATGAGCAGTTCTTC. As protein: CASSRQRTSGYNEQFF. The chain uses TRBV5-6 and TRBJ2-1; 10 positions agree with TRBD2. The ends lost 4 bases at V and 4 bases at J; junction bases unmatched: 8. Per germline, CDR1 SGHDT and CDR2 YYEEEE. This CDR3 is built from 16 residues.

The gene calls are TRBV5-1 and TRBJ1-2, with 11 bases that match TRBD1. V lost 0 bases, J lost 4 bases, and 8 bases stayed unmatched. This CDR3 region has 17 residues. Germline loops: CDR1 SGHRS, CDR2 YFSETQ. The chain's CDR3 is CASSLGTGGELGYGYTF. For the CDR3, the DNA is TGCGCCAGCAGCTTGGGGACAGGGGGCGAACTCGGCTATGGCTACACCTTC.

The DNA of the CDR3 is TGTGCCATCAGTGACGCGGGCAAGGCCCTATTCTACGAGCAGTACTTC. Residues: CAISDAGKALFYEQYF. This chain joins TRBV10-3 and TRBJ2-7, with D perhaps TRBD2 (5 bases). Per the germline V gene, CDR1 is ENHRY and CDR2 is SYGVKD. The CDR3 loop spans 16 amino acids. V was shortened by 3 bases and J by 3 bases, with 18 bases between the two germline ends.

The chain recombines TRBV28 with TRBJ2-7; the match to TRBD1 covers 8 bases. The J segment lost 3 bases and the V segment lost 1 base, leaving 8 bases of the junction unmatched. Germline CDR1 MDHEN, CDR2 SYDVKM. The CDR3 sequence is 16 residues long. The DNA of the CDR3 is TGTGCCAGCAGTTTATTCCAGGGGGCGAAGGTCTACGAGCAGTACTTC. Protein sequence: CASSLFQGAKVYEQYF.

The chain employs TRBV4-1 and TRBJ2-5, with TRBD2 identical over 9 bases. Germline assignment: CDR1 MGHRA and CDR2 YSYEKL. V was clipped by 7 bases and J by 1 base; unmatched bases: 16. CDR3 length: 18 amino acids. The CDR3 is CASINVGRLAGPQETQYF. The CDR3, as DNA: TGCGCCAGCATTAACGTGGGGAGGCTAGCGGGGCCCCAAGAGACCCAGTACTTC.

The chain carries TRBV10-3 and TRBJ1-6, with D perhaps matching TRBD1 (6 bases). V lost 3 bases to trimming and J lost 9 bases, with 12 bases between them. The germline V gene has CDR1 ENHRY and CDR2 SYGVKD. The CDR3 covers 14 residues. CDR3 sequence: CAISEAGTTSPLHF. In DNA form, the CDR3 reads TGTGCCATCAGTGAAGCCGGGACAACTTCACCCCTCCACTTT.

V usage is TRBV24-1 and J usage is TRBJ1-3, with D uncertain. The CDR3 runs to 13 residues. Germline CDR1 is KGHDR and CDR2 is SFDVKD. Trimming took 5 bases from V and 3 from J, leaving 7 bases between them. CDR3 residues: CATSAGIGNTIYF. DNA for the CDR3: TGTGCCACCAGTGCCGGTATTGGAAACACCATATATTTT.

The chain employs TRBV4-3 and TRBJ2-6; D perhaps matches TRBD1 (6 bases). CDR1 and CDR2 from the germline V gene are LGHNA and YSLEER. V was pared by 4 bases and J by 1 base, with 8 bases between. This CDR3 is built from 15 residues. This CDR3 is CASSLQGSGANVLTF. CDR3 nucleotides: TGCGCCAGCAGCCTACAGGGTTCTGGGGCCAACGTCCTGACTTTC.

The chain uses TRBV4-1 and TRBJ2-1; a weak D match, TRBD2 (6 bases). The CDR3 sequence is 13 residues long. Trimming removed 2 bases from V and 9 bases from J, with 11 bases in between. The germline CDR1 and CDR2 sequences are MGHRA and YSYEKL. CDR3 DNA: TGCGCCAGCAGCCAACTTTCCGGGGGTGAGCAGTTCTTC. Translation: CASSQLSGGEQFF.

This chain links TRBV11-2 with TRBJ1-2; the match to TRBD1 covers 9 bases. The germline V gene has CDR1 SGHAT and CDR2 FQNNGV. V lost 0 bases, J lost 1 base, and 3 bases stayed unmatched. The CDR3 runs 16 residues. CDR3 DNA: TGTGCCAGCAGCTTAGATAGGGACAGGGTTAACTATGGCTACACCTTC. Translation: CASSLDRDRVNYGYTF. The whole variable domain, remainder taken from reference TRBV11-2 and TRBJ1-2, is EAGVAQSPRYKIIEKRQSVAFWCNPISGHATLYWYQQILGQGPKLLIQFQNNGVVDDSQLPKDRFSAERLKGVDSTLKIQPAKLEDSAVYLCASSLDRDRVNYGYTFGSGTRLTVV.

This clone has just one count. CDR3 sequence: CSVAGSTGGVNQPQHF. The CDR3 DNA follows: TGCAGCGTTGCGGGTTCCACAGGGGGCGTCAATCAGCCCCAGCATTTT. The chain links TRBV29-1 to TRBJ1-5; 9 bases are a match to TRBD1. There are 16 residues in the CDR3. Germline loops: CDR1 SQVTM, CDR2 ANQGSEA. V was clipped by 4 bases and J by 3 bases; unmatched bases: 10.

The V gene is TRBV6-1, the J gene TRBJ2-5, with 7 bases that match TRBD2. The CDR3 runs 16 residues. V lost 1 base to trimming and J lost 5 bases; unmatched junction nucleotides: 10. Germline V lookup: CDR1 MNHNS, CDR2 SASEGT. The CDR3: CASSEGLGGGDETQYF. CDR3 nucleotides: TGTGCCAGCAGTGAAGGCTTGGGGGGGGGAGACGAGACCCAGTACTTC.

The V gene is TRBV7-9, the J gene TRBJ1-5; 7 bases map to TRBD1. The germline CDR1 and CDR2 sequences are SEHNR and FQNEAQ (reference sequence). J was trimmed by 2 bases and V by 1 base; bases with no gene match: 5. The CDR3 consists of 16 residues. This chain's CDR3 is CASSLGEDRGNQPQHF. The CDR3 coding sequence is TGTGCCAGCAGCTTAGGCGAAGACAGGGGCAATCAGCCCCAGCATTTT.

This clone appeared a single time. Here the CDR3 reads CASSHGGQTDQPQHF. CDR3 DNA sequence: TGTGCCAGCAGCCATGGAGGACAGACCGATCAGCCCCAGCATTTT. V usage is TRBV4-2 and J usage is TRBJ1-5; possibly TRBD1 for D (6 bases). The V end lost 3 bases, the J end lost 5 bases, and 14 bases lay between the germline ends. The CDR3 has 15 residues. The germline CDR1 and CDR2 sequences are LGHNA and YNFKEQ.

The chain is built from TRBV7-8 and TRBJ1-5, with a tentative D call TRBD1 (6 bases). This CDR3 region has 14 residues. V shed 5 bases and J shed 3 bases, with 11 bases lying between them. The germline V gene encodes CDR1 SGHVS and CDR2 FQNEAQ. CDR3 amino acids: CASSADRFNQPQHF. CDR3 in DNA: TGTGCCAGCAGCGCCGACAGGTTCAATCAGCCCCAGCATTTT.

This clone was seen many times. This rearrangement joins TRBV14 to TRBJ2-5; tentatively, D is TRBD2 (6 bases). Trimming stripped 2 bases from V and 6 bases from J, with 13 bases between. The CDR3 length is 14 residues. CDR1 SGHDN and CDR2 FVKESK come from the germline V gene. The CDR3 nucleotides read TGTGCCAGCAGCCAACACGCTAGCGCGCAGACCCAGTACTTC. Translation: CASSQHASAQTQYF.

V usage is TRBV15 and J usage is TRBJ2-2; D may be TRBD1 (5 bases). This CDR3 region has 14 residues. The germline gives CDR1 LNHNV, CDR2 YYDKDF (reference sequence). V was clipped by 4 bases and J by 8 bases, with 14 bases between them. For the CDR3, the DNA is TGTGCCACCAGCAAGGGGTTAACACCGGGGGAGCTGTTTTTT. As protein: CATSKGLTPGELFF.

The genes are TRBV4-3 and TRBJ2-2; 8 bases line up with TRBD2. In germline, CDR1 is LGHNA, CDR2 YSLEER. CDR3 size: 17 residues. Losses at the gene ends were 3 bases for V and 0 bases for J; bases not matched to a gene: 6. The CDR3 DNA sequence: TGCGCCAGCAGCCACCCACTAGCGGCAACGAACACCGGGGAGCTGTTTTTT. It codes for CASSHPLAATNTGELFF.

The chain is built from TRBV27 and TRBJ1-2, with D perhaps TRBD1 (6 bases). The CDR3 covers 16 residues. Germline values: CDR1 MNHEY, CDR2 SMNVEV (reference sequence). V lost 5 bases, J lost 8 bases, and 24 bases lay in between. CDR3 protein: CASSLLRSGTTDGYTF. Written as DNA, the CDR3 is TGTGCCAGCAGTCTCCTTAGATCCGGGACAACGGACGGCTACACCTTC.

As concerns this clone: This sample includes further DNA sequences coding for the same CDR3. The V call is TRBV18, the J call TRBJ1-1; TRBD1 matches 7 bases. After removal of 2 bases from V and 2 bases from J, the junction contained 2 bases not matched to a gene. Germline loops: CDR1 KGHSH, CDR2 LQKENI. The CDR3 extends over 14 amino acids. DNA of the CDR3: TGTGCCAGCTCACCAAGGGGGCTTAACACTGAAGCTTTCTTT. It encodes CASSPRGLNTEAFF.